The next 2 T cell receptor beta chains were all read from a single sample in a study of identical twins (dated by TCRdb to the mid-2010s). Libraries were made using 5' RACE. Data came from an Illumina HiSeq 2000. TCRdb applied fastp at Q25 and MiXCR to the public reads, then kept only in-frame beta chains. Identical CDR3 proteins give one entry, which carries the most common genes and DNA. The sample profile shows 520,000 or so distinct CDR3 sequences; roughly a fifth of them were found once. 0.91% of the sample is taken by the ten largest. The sample was also reused in another study, on T cells expressing NK-cell markers.

Source material: CD4+ T cells sorted from blood. The receptors derive from a woman between 18 and 30 years old in good health.

The chain has TRBV27 and TRBJ1-1; no clear D gene. The CDR3 is 13 amino acids. Per germline, CDR1 MNHEY and CDR2 SMNVEV (reference sequence). The V gene lost 3 bases and the J gene lost 6 bases, with 11 bases spanning the gap. CDR3: CASSFWQDSEAFF. The CDR3 coding sequence is TGTGCCAGCAGTTTTTGGCAGGACTCTGAAGCTTTCTTT.

The gene calls are TRBV4-2 and TRBJ2-2; D gene uncertain. Deletions cut 1 base from V and 6 bases from J, with 18 bases between. Looked up from germline, CDR1 is LGHNA and CDR2 is YNFKEQ. CDR3 size: 17 residues. The chain's CDR3 is CASSQGQLQVEPGELFF. The CDR3 DNA reads as TGTGCCAGCAGCCAAGGGCAGTTGCAGGTGGAGCCCGGGGAGCTGTTTTTT.